This TCR beta chain was profiled in a study of cytomegalovirus exposure and HLA in healthy donors. Study background: The 110 million or so unique TCR beta sequences, from 150 million to 200 million T cells, were found by an earlier analysis.

Concerning this clone itself: What it binds is unknown.

Use of 60 Vbeta and 13 Jbeta primers characterized the PCR. Libraries were prepared by immunoSEQ multiplex PCR; TCRdb keeps only in-frame clonotypes and omits some of them. The sample lists about 210,000 clones; roughly 73% were seen once. Notes on the study in general: In a later analysis, DRB1 alleles had the most associated TCRs; HLA-C alleles the fewest. Some highly shared sequence variants likely arose as a pipeline artifact. Reports described diagnosis of cytomegalovirus status by the classifier as highly specific and sensitive.

Germline-derived CDR1 and CDR2 are MNHEY and SVGAGI. CDR3 length: 13 residues. The ends were cut back, 2 bases at V and 0 bases at J, with 4 bases in the middle. V is TRBV6-5 and J is TRBJ2-5; unclear D gene. The receptor's source is a boy under 18 in good health and CMV-seronegative. Sequenced material: PBMCs. CDR3 nucleotides: TGTGCCAGCAGTTACGGGCACCAAGAGACCCAGTACTTC. Translating it yields CASSYGHQETQYF.